A single T cell receptor (beta chain) is shown here with its context. Germline assignment: CDR1 SGHNT and CDR2 YYREEE (reference sequence). The CDR3 runs 18 residues. With 4 bases clipped from V and 1 base from J, the junction kept 8 bases outside the gene matches. The repertoire was sequenced with immunoSEQ multiplex PCR; TCRdb's copy has only in-frame clones and lacks some. The sample holds some 70,000 clones, more than 80% seen once. This entry belongs to a study of control samples from healthy donors and cancer patients. This chain connects TRBV5-4 to TRBJ2-6; the match to TRBD1 covers 10 bases. Sample: blood. The receptor comes from a man between 60 and 75 years old in good health. The CDR3 DNA sequence: TGTGCCAGCAGCAAGGGACAGGGGTATGTTTCTGGGGCCAACGTCCTGACTTTC. Amino acid sequence: CASSKGQGYVSGANVLTF.